This TCR beta chain derives from a study of Tregs in tolerant kidney transplant recipients. Comments on this clone: What it binds is unknown. The CDR3 end lies 3 residues beyond the end of the read and is filled in from the germline J gene.

CDR3 length: 14 residues. Trimming shortened V by 2 bases and J by 4 bases, and 9 bases separated the two germline ends. Germline V lookup: CDR1 MNHEY, CDR2 SVGEGT. Recipients received nonmyeloablative bone marrow transplants from related graft donors, with transient mixed chimerism. CD4+CD25+CD127- Tregs, CD4+CD25- non-Tregs, CD4 and CD8 cells were sorted. Assay used: immunoSEQ multiplex PCR; TCRdb lists only in-frame clones, some missing. In all, the sample yields under 35,000 clones. Study-wide findings and caveats: Activated donor B cell expansion appeared to reveal the most relevant donor-specific TCRbeta repertoire.

The TCR comes from a human patient who received a combined kidney and bone marrow transplant. Some T cells may be the graft donor's. J is TRBJ1-5 and V is TRBV6-2 or TRBV6-3; the D gene is possibly TRBD1 (6 bases). The input for sequencing was CD4+ T cells from blood (PBMCs), taken 24 months after the transplant. The CDR3 protein is CASSYRDTNQPQHF. The CDR3 DNA, read in part, is TGTGCCAGCAGTTACCGGGACACTAATCAGCCC.